These 32 T cell receptor beta chains were all obtained from the same sample, sequenced in a study of blood T cell repertoires in COVID-19 (dated by TCRdb to the early 2020s). Library prep was done by the immunoSEQ multiplex PCR assay. The table was pulled from immuneACCESS by TCRdb, which kept in-frame rearrangements only. Such tables lose some clones; where checked, under half of the loss comes from unresolved V genes, and the rest has no known cause. The sample table contains approximately 250,000 clones; only one count was recorded for more than 70% of them. The top ten clonotypes cover 2% to 2.5% of the sample. Sequencing used PBMCs or T cells enriched from blood (not recorded which). The receptors come from a woman in her thirties or forties with acute COVID-19.

The chain couples TRBV5-6 to TRBJ1-2; D is unresolved. CDR1 and CDR2 from the germline V gene are SGHDT and YYEEEE. The CDR3 runs 15 residues. V shed 0 bases and J shed 0 bases, with 9 bases lying between them. CDR3 in amino acids: CASSLAAGANYGYTF. The CDR3 nucleotides read TGTGCCAGCAGCTTGGCCGCGGGAGCTAACTATGGCTACACCTTC.

The chain couples TRBV4-3 to TRBJ1-1; D unclear. This CDR3 is 16 amino acids long. CDR1 is LGHNA, CDR2 YSLEER, per germline. The V gene lost 1 base and the J gene lost 0 bases, with 12 bases spanning the gap. The CDR3, as DNA: TGCGCCAGCAGCCAAGGGCCCGTGTTTGTGAACACTGAAGCTTTCTTT. It is translated as CASSQGPVFVNTEAFF.

In the case of this clone: Within the sample, other DNA sequences also encode this same CDR3. V usage is TRBV5-1 and J usage is TRBJ1-2; no clear D. The V gene lost 0 bases and the J gene lost 1 base, with 4 bases spanning the gap. CDR1 is SGHRS, CDR2 YFSETQ, per germline. CDR3 length equals 13 residues. The CDR3 protein is CASSLAGNYGYTF. The CDR3 DNA reads TGCGCCAGCAGCTTGGCCGGTAACTATGGCTACACCTTC.

The chain has TRBV11-3 and TRBJ2-5; TRBD2 matches 8 bases. This CDR3 is built from 14 residues. With V trimmed by 2 bases and J by 7 bases, 6 bases remained unmatched. Per germline, CDR1 SGHNT and CDR2 YENEEA. The CDR3 here is CASSLTSGSVTQYF. The CDR3 DNA is TGTGCCAGCAGCTTAACTAGCGGCTCCGTGACCCAGTACTTC.

J is TRBJ1-4 and V is TRBV10-2; the match to TRBD1 covers 7 bases. CDR3 length: 14 amino acids. Germline assignment: CDR1 WSHSY and CDR2 SAAADI. The V and J ends lost 6 bases and 6 bases, in that order; junction bases with no gene match: 7. The CDR3 spells CASRGTAKDEKLFF. For the CDR3, the DNA is TGCGCCAGCAGGGGGACAGCGAAGGATGAAAAACTGTTTTTT.

This clone has only one observation. The chain uses TRBV5-4 and TRBJ2-5, with TRBD2 matching 7 bases. The CDR3 extends over 17 amino acids. Per the germline V gene, CDR1 is SGHNT and CDR2 is YYREEE (reference sequence). Germline trimming cut 3 bases from V and 0 bases from J; bases unmatched to any gene: 11. The CDR3 region has the DNA TGTGCCAGCAGCTCCCCCTCGGGGCGGGGGTACCAAGAGACCCAGTACTTC. As protein: CASSSPSGRGYQETQYF.

CDR3 DNA sequence: TGTGCCAGCAGCACGACCCCAGGTTTAGCTGGAAACACCATATATTTT. It codes for CASSTTPGLAGNTIYF. The chain is built from TRBV5-4 and TRBJ1-3, with D hard to call. V was clipped by 4 bases and J by 2 bases, with 16 bases between them. CDR1 and CDR2 (germline): SGHNT, YYREEE (reference sequence). This CDR3 has 16 residues.

The rearrangement links TRBV25-1 to TRBJ2-7; 7 bases match TRBD2. This CDR3 is 15 amino acids long. V trimming: 4 bases; J trimming: 4 bases; junction bases outside the gene matches: 10. Germline CDR1 is MGHDK and CDR2 is SYGVNS. The CDR3 coding sequence is TGTGCCAGCAGTGCGGAGCGGGGACTTTCTTACGAGCAGTACTTC. It is translated as CASSAERGLSYEQYF.

The V gene is TRBV5-1, the J gene TRBJ1-2; 9 bases map to TRBD1. The V gene's germline CDR1 is SGHRS and CDR2 YFSETQ. This CDR3 contains 14 residues. J lost 6 bases, V lost 0 bases, and 3 bases had no gene match. The CDR3 DNA sequence: TGCGCCAGCAGCTTGGAGGACAGGGGAGATGGCTACACCTTC. It is translated as CASSLEDRGDGYTF. The full variable domain, its missing parts supplied by reference TRBV5-1 and TRBJ1-2, is KAGVTQTPRYLIKTRGQQVTLSCSPISGHRSVSWYQQTPGQGLQFLFEYFSETQRNKGNFPGRFSGRQFSNSRSEMNVSTLELGDSALYLCASSLEDRGDGYTFGSGTRLTVV.

The chain uses TRBV18 and TRBJ2-1, with D unclear. The CDR3 contains 14 residues. Germline assignment: CDR1 KGHSH and CDR2 LQKENI. Between the trimmed V and J ends, which lost 3 bases and 5 bases, there was a span of 11 bases. The DNA for the CDR3 is TGTGCCAGCTCACCGGAAGGAGCAGACAATGAGCAGTTCTTC. It codes for CASSPEGADNEQFF.

The CDR3 is CASSVGQGVGELFF. In DNA form, the CDR3 reads TGTGCCAGCAGTGTTGGGCAGGGGGTCGGGGAGCTGTTTTTT. The rearrangement uses TRBV2 and TRBJ2-2; 7 bases map to TRBD1. The germline CDR1 and CDR2 sequences are SNHLY and FYNNEI. After removal of 4 bases from V and 7 bases from J, the junction contained 6 bases not matched to a gene. This CDR3 region has 14 residues.

J is TRBJ2-1 and V is TRBV3-1 (or the pseudogene TRBV3-2); the D is unclear. The CDR3 has 15 residues. V gave up 5 bases and J gave up 2 bases, with 13 bases separating them. CDR1 is LGHDT and CDR2 is YNNKEL in the germline V gene (reference sequence). The CDR3 sequence is CASSSSFPAYNEQFF. The CDR3 nucleotides read TGTGCCAGCAGCTCGAGTTTTCCCGCCTACAATGAGCAGTTCTTC.

The chain couples TRBV30 to TRBJ1-6; D might be TRBD1 (6 bases). The CDR3 consists of 13 residues. From germline, CDR1 is GTSNPN and CDR2 SVGIG (reference sequence). This CDR3 reads CALDAARGTPLHF. The DNA for the CDR3 is TGTGCACTGGACGCAGCGAGGGGGACACCCCTCCACTTT.

This clone was observed once. This chain uses TRBV6-5 with TRBJ2-7; 9 bases are a match to TRBD2. Trimming cost V 9 bases and J 2 bases; bases outside gene matches: 8. Germline lookup yields CDR1 MNHEY and CDR2 SVGAGI. The CDR3 has 14 amino acids. CDR3 region: CASHSGGLPYEQYF. In DNA form, the CDR3 reads TGTGCCAGTCATAGCGGGGGCCTACCCTACGAGCAGTACTTC.

V and J are TRBV12-5 and TRBJ2-2; D is undetermined. V shed 7 bases and J shed 6 bases, with 12 bases lying between them. CDR1 is LGHNT, CDR2 FRNRAP, per germline. The CDR3 length is 13 residues. For the CDR3, the DNA is TGTGCTAGTGCCCAGAGGAATGCCGGGGAGCTGTTTTTT. It yields the protein CASAQRNAGELFF. Supplemented by reference TRBV12-5 and TRBJ2-2, the full variable domain reads DARVTQTPRHKVTEMGQEVTMRCQPILGHNTVFWYRQTMMQGLELLAYFRNRAPLDDSGMPKDRFSAEMPDATLATLKIQPSEPRDSAVYFCASAQRNAGELFFGEGSRLTVL.

The rearrangement links TRBV28 to TRBJ1-2; TRBD1 matches 10 bases. This CDR3 has 14 residues. Trimming at V came to 4 bases and at J to 7 bases, leaving 6 bases not matched to a gene. Per the germline V gene, CDR1 is MDHEN and CDR2 is SYDVKM. The CDR3 protein is CASSSSRTGGGYTF. Here the CDR3 DNA reads TGTGCCAGCAGTTCGTCCCGGACAGGGGGTGGCTACACCTTC.

V gene TRBV2 combines with J gene TRBJ2-3, with 9 bases lining up with TRBD2. The V and J ends lost 10 bases and 0 bases, in that order; junction bases with no gene match: 11. The CDR3 runs 16 residues. Germline values: CDR1 SNHLY, CDR2 FYNNEI. CDR3 loop: CATTAGLARSTDTQYF. CDR3 nucleotides: TGTGCCACCACAGCCGGACTAGCGCGAAGCACAGATACGCAGTATTTT.

The V gene is TRBV11-2, the J gene TRBJ2-7, with 9 positions matching TRBD2. CDR3 length: 13 amino acids. CDR1 is SGHAT and CDR2 is FQNNGV in the germline V gene. V lost 2 bases, J lost 7 bases, and 3 bases stayed unmatched. CDR3 DNA: TGTGCCAGCAGCTTACTGCGGGAGGGGGAGCAGTACGTC. It translates to CASSLLREGEQYV.

The rearrangement links TRBV23-1 to TRBJ1-3; D is perhaps TRBD1 (5 bases). TRBV23-1 is reported as an ORF; its role is uncertain. The CDR3 contains 19 residues. The V gene lost 4 bases and the J gene lost 0 bases, with 22 bases spanning the gap. CDR3 in DNA: TGCGCCAGCAGTCTCTCAATCCCAGGTGGGGGACTCTCTGGAAACACCATATATTTT. It yields the protein CASSLSIPGGGLSGNTIYF.

This chain links TRBV19 with TRBJ1-2, with 8 bases that match TRBD1. This CDR3 comprises 15 residues. CDR1 is LNHDA and CDR2 is SQIVND in the germline V gene (reference sequence). The V segment lost 4 bases and the J segment 4 bases; nucleotides outside the gene matches: 8. In DNA form, the CDR3 reads TGTGCCAGTAGTAGGGGGGACAGGAGGGGCTATGGCTACACCTTC. Protein: CASSRGDRRGYGYTF.

V is TRBV7-2 and J is TRBJ1-2; the match to TRBD1 covers 8 bases. Per germline, CDR1 SGHTA and CDR2 FQGNSA. With 5 bases clipped from V and 2 bases from J, the junction kept 4 bases outside the gene matches. This CDR3 is 14 amino acids long. The CDR3 DNA reads as TGTGCCAGCAGCGGTCGGGACAGGAACTATGGCTACACCTTC. It is translated as CASSGRDRNYGYTF. Complete variable domain (other parts from reference TRBV7-2 and TRBJ1-2): GAGVSQSPSNKVTEKGKDVELRCDPISGHTALYWYRQSLGQGLEFLIYFQGNSAPDKSGLPSDRFSAERTGGSVSTLTIQRTQQEDSAVYLCASSGRDRNYGYTFGSGTRLTVV.

This chain connects TRBV6-1 to TRBJ1-1; D unclear. Germline V gene sequence: CDR1 MNHNS, CDR2 SASEGT. The CDR3 is made up of 15 amino acids. With 1 base removed from V and 5 bases from J, the gap between germline ends came to 14 bases. CDR3: CASSEGKGGRTEAFF. CDR3 nucleotide sequence: TGTGCCAGCAGTGAAGGTAAGGGAGGGAGGACTGAAGCTTTCTTT.

V and J are TRBV6-4 and TRBJ2-1, with TRBD1 as a possible D gene (6 bases). Germline V CDR1 and CDR2: MRHNA, SNTAGT. This CDR3 comprises 14 residues. V shed 2 bases and J shed 8 bases, with 13 bases lying between them. The CDR3 spells CASSDRGFFDEQFF. CDR3 nucleotide sequence: TGTGCCAGCAGTGACAGGGGGTTTTTTGATGAGCAGTTCTTC.

This chain connects TRBV6-6 to TRBJ1-3, with 7 nucleotides matching TRBD1. With 2 bases clipped from V and 0 bases from J, the junction kept 4 bases outside the gene matches. The CDR3 covers 16 residues. Per the germline V gene, CDR1 is MNHNY and CDR2 is SVGAGI (reference sequence). The CDR3 sequence is CASSYPTGTSGNTIYF. In DNA, the CDR3 is TGTGCCAGCAGTTACCCGACAGGGACCTCTGGAAACACCATATATTTT.

The V and J genes are TRBV13 and TRBJ2-4; 11 bases line up with TRBD2. The CDR3 spans 20 residues. V was pared by 0 bases and J by 4 bases, with 14 bases of the junction left unmatched. Germline lookup yields CDR1 PRHDT and CDR2 FYEKMQ (reference sequence). The CDR3 loop reads CASSLGSPGLAATRKNIQYF. CDR3 nucleotides: TGTGCCAGCAGCTTAGGGTCCCCGGGACTAGCGGCCACAAGGAAAAACATTCAGTACTTC.

The genes are TRBV14 and TRBJ1-4; unclear D gene. The CDR3 has 15 amino acids. Germline-derived CDR1 and CDR2 are SGHDN and FVKESK. The V end lost 0 bases, the J end lost 5 bases, and 10 bases lay between the germline ends. The CDR3 loop is CASSQDWLINEKLFF. The CDR3 bases are TGTGCCAGCAGCCAAGATTGGCTGATCAATGAAAAACTGTTTTTT.

The rearrangement links TRBV2 to TRBJ1-6; tentative D call: TRBD1 (5 bases). Trimming left V 8 bases short and J 5 bases short, with 10 bases between. This CDR3 contains 13 residues. Germline lookup yields CDR1 SNHLY and CDR2 FYNNEI. CDR3 in DNA: TGTGCCAGCCTTGACAGAAATAATTCACCCCTCCACTTT. As protein: CASLDRNNSPLHF.

V usage is TRBV11-2 and J usage is TRBJ2-1, with D perhaps matching TRBD2 (7 bases). Deletions cut 5 bases from V and 2 bases from J, with 13 bases between. Germline CDR1 is SGHAT and CDR2 is FQNNGV. The CDR3 consists of 15 residues. CDR3 bases: TGTGCCAGCAGCCTGGGGAGGGGGGCCTACAATGAGCAGTTCTTC. Amino acid sequence: CASSLGRGAYNEQFF.

The CDR3 nucleotides are TGTGCCTGTTCTCTGGGGCCGGGAGAGACCCAGTACTTC. It translates to CACSLGPGETQYF. J is TRBJ2-5 and V is TRBV30, with D perhaps TRBD1 (5 bases). Trimming took off 6 bases at V and 4 bases at J, with 15 bases between the two ends. The CDR3 loop spans 13 amino acids. CDR1 is GTSNPN, CDR2 SVGIG, per germline (reference sequence).

On this clone itself: Other DNA sequences within the sample encode an identical CDR3. V and J are TRBV2 and TRBJ1-5, with 8 bases identical to TRBD1. Germline-derived CDR1 and CDR2 are SNHLY and FYNNEI. The CDR3 runs 15 residues. The V and J ends lost 4 bases and 1 base, in that order; junction bases with no gene match: 3. CDR3 in amino acids: CASSGQGLSNQPQHF. As DNA, the CDR3 is TGTGCCAGCAGTGGACAGGGGTTAAGCAATCAGCCCCAGCATTTT. Full variable domain (missing parts from reference TRBV2 and TRBJ1-5): EPEVTQTPSHQVTQMGQEVILRCVPISNHLYFYWYRQILGQKVEFLVSFYNNEISEKSEIFDDQFSVERPDGSNFTLKIRSTKLEDSAMYFCASSGQGLSNQPQHFGDGTRLSIL.

The chain employs TRBV4-1 and TRBJ2-5; 10 bases fit TRBD1. Per the germline V gene, CDR1 is MGHRA and CDR2 is YSYEKL. With V trimmed by 1 base and J by 5 bases, 7 bases remained unmatched. This CDR3 is built from 16 residues. CDR3 in amino acids: CASSQAGTGVDETQYF. Here the CDR3 DNA reads TGCGCCAGCAGCCAAGCCGGGACAGGGGTCGACGAGACCCAGTACTTC.

The chain combines TRBV11-2 with TRBJ1-1; no firm D call. Deletions cut 5 bases from V and 4 bases from J, with 14 bases between. Looked up from germline, CDR1 is SGHAT and CDR2 is FQNNGV. CDR3 length equals 14 residues. The CDR3 reads CASSPEGRATEAFF. The CDR3 nucleotides are TGTGCCAGCAGCCCCGAGGGTCGGGCCACTGAAGCTTTCTTT.